Presented here are 2 T cell receptor beta chains from one specimen sequenced in a study of CD8+ T cells in alopecia areata. Treatment reported: oral pan-JAK inhibitor, 5-10 mg twice daily. The sequencing template was cDNA reverse transcribed from extracted RNA. Sequencing used immunoSEQ multiplex PCR; TCRdb keeps in-frame clones, though not all of them. The sample has more than 140,000 clones, about 88% seen once. The material sequenced was CD8+ T cells sorted from blood, taken at week 4, from a patient treated with tofacitinib. The source of these receptors is a human donor with alopecia areata.

J is TRBJ2-7 and V is TRBV7-9, with 7 nucleotides matching TRBD1. This CDR3 is built from 17 residues. Trimming cost V 4 bases and J 1 base; bases outside gene matches: 13. Germline CDR1 and CDR2: SEHNR and FQNEAQ (reference sequence). For the CDR3, the DNA is TGTGCCAGCAGCTCCGGAACGGGACAGTTGATTTCCTACGAGCAGTACTTC. This encodes CASSSGTGQLISYEQYF.

This rearrangement joins TRBV5-4 to TRBJ2-7; D is possibly TRBD1 or TRBD2 (5 bases each). The germline V gene has CDR1 SGHNT and CDR2 YYREEE (reference sequence). Between the trimmed V and J ends, which lost 5 bases and 3 bases, there was a span of 12 bases. CDR3 size: 13 residues. The chain's CDR3 is CASRLGVNYEQYF. The CDR3 DNA sequence: TGTGCCAGCAGACTAGGGGTCAACTACGAGCAGTACTTC.